This TCR beta chain was sequenced for a study of cytomegalovirus exposure and HLA in healthy donors. Whole-study findings and limits: Most subjects had HLA-A and HLA-B alleles reportedly predicted accurately by TCR beta sequences.

V gave up 6 bases and J gave up 3 bases, with 15 bases separating them. Looked up from germline, CDR1 is MDHEN and CDR2 is SYDVKM. The CDR3 is made up of 14 amino acids. The PCR used 60 Vbeta and 13 Jbeta primers. Sequenced by immunoSEQ multiplex PCR; TCRdb stores in-frame clones only, minus some. The profile shows approximately 140,000 clones, approximately 80% of them singletons. Concerning this clone: The target antigen is unknown.

The sample taken for sequencing was PBMCs. This receptor was obtained from a woman aged 60-75 years in good health and CMV-seronegative. The V call is TRBV28, the J call TRBJ2-7; a weak D match, TRBD2 (6 bases). CDR3: CASSPVIGGYEQYF. The CDR3 coding sequence is TGTGCCAGCAGCCCGGTAATCGGGGGCTACGAGCAGTACTTC.